This T cell receptor (beta chain) came from a study of blood T cell repertoires in COVID-19. Study background: Material from acute and convalescent COVID-19 was sourced from the United States, Italy and Spain. Sources were T cells, B-cell-depleted T cells, or PBMCs; the material itself was cDNA or gDNA.

Under the authors' procedure: Reference gene primer amplification gave nucleated cell count estimates. Clones were read by immunoSEQ multiplex PCR, and TCRdb kept only the in-frame ones, dropping some. For V, J and clone size, that table is used; D and trimming come from the DNA. The data show approximately 29,000 clones, about two thirds seen once. Sequencing input: peripheral blood. The TCR originated in a boy aged 2-15 years with active or convalescent COVID-19.

CDR3 sequence reads: CASSLGGFKPGTGALKFYGYTF. CDR3 sequence (DNA): TGCGCCAGCAGCCTCGGAGGGTTTAAACCCGGGACAGGCGCCTTAAAGTTCTATGGCTACACCTTC. This rearrangement joins TRBV4-1 to TRBJ1-2; 8 nucleotides align to TRBD1. Losses at the gene ends were 4 bases for V and 4 bases for J; bases not matched to a gene: 29. Germline-derived CDR1 and CDR2 are MGHRA and YSYEKL. This CDR3 spans 22 amino acids.